Each of the 24 T cell receptor beta chains below was sequenced from the same sample in a study of blood T cell repertoires in COVID-19. TCRdb's copy holds only in-frame clones and misses some; the assay was immunoSEQ multiplex PCR. The table shows roughly 290,000 clones, with around 90% occurring only once. Sequencing input: peripheral blood. These TCRs come from a woman aged 25 to 39 with COVID-19, enrolled during active disease.

The genes are TRBV18 and TRBJ1-1, with a weak D call TRBD1 (5 bases). The ends were cut back, 5 bases at V and 5 bases at J, with 12 bases in the middle. CDR1 KGHSH and CDR2 LQKENI come from the germline V gene. The CDR3 sequence is 13 residues long. The CDR3 DNA reads as TGTGCCAGCTCATTCTTAGGGGAAACTGAAGCTTTCTTT. It yields the protein CASSFLGETEAFF. Full variable domain (outside the CDR3, taken from reference TRBV18 and TRBJ1-1): NAGVMQNPRHLVRRRGQEARLRCSPMKGHSHVYWYRQLPEEGLKFMVYLQKENIIDESGMPKERFSAEFPKEGPSILRIQQVVRGDSAAYFCASSFLGETEAFFGQGTRLTVV.

J is TRBJ1-5 and V is TRBV19; maybe TRBD1 (6 bases). CDR3 size: 15 residues. Per germline, CDR1 LNHDA and CDR2 SQIVND (reference sequence). V lost 4 bases and J 2 bases, leaving 12 bases between the germline ends. The chain's CDR3 is CASSTQGSGNQPQHF. Written as DNA, the CDR3 is TGTGCCAGTAGTACACAGGGTTCGGGCAATCAGCCCCAGCATTTT.

The rearrangement joins TRBV29-1 to TRBJ2-1; 7 positions agree with TRBD1. V lost 3 bases, J lost 9 bases, and 14 bases stayed unmatched. This CDR3 comprises 15 residues. Germline CDR1 SQVTM, CDR2 ANQGSEA. For the CDR3, the DNA is TGCAGCGTTGATAGCAGACAGGGAGAGAGTTCTGAGCAGTTCTTC. Translation gives CSVDSRQGESSEQFF.

V gene TRBV7-2 combines with J gene TRBJ1-3; D remains ambiguous. V lost 2 bases, J lost 0 bases, and 5 bases lay in between. This CDR3 has 14 amino acids. Germline CDR1 is SGHTA and CDR2 is FQGNSA. This chain's CDR3 is CASSLRSSGNTIYF. In nucleotides, the CDR3 is TGTGCCAGCAGCTTAAGGAGCTCTGGAAACACCATATATTTT.

The genes are TRBV2 and TRBJ2-7, with 7 nucleotides matching TRBD1. The CDR3 loop spans 14 amino acids. V was pared by 8 bases and J by 2 bases, with 9 bases of the junction left unmatched. The germline CDR1 and CDR2 sequences are SNHLY and FYNNEI. The CDR3 region has the DNA TGTGCCAGCGGGGCACAGGGGCCGGCCTACGAGCAGTACTTC. This sequence encodes CASGAQGPAYEQYF.

Concerning this clone itself: An end of the junction differs from the germline gene, which may be a read error. V usage is TRBV7-9 and J usage is TRBJ1-4, with 7 bases identical to TRBD1. Germline V gives CDR1 SEHNR, CDR2 FQNEAQ (reference sequence). This CDR3 contains 14 residues. CDR3 sequence: CASSFGTDNGKLFF. CDR3 coding DNA: TGTGCCAGCAGCTTCGGGACAGATAATGGAAAACTGTTTTTT.

V gene TRBV19 combines with J gene TRBJ2-1, with 12 bases lining up with TRBD2. Germline CDR1 and CDR2: LNHDA and SQIVND (reference sequence). J gave up 2 bases and V 3 bases, and 5 bases lay outside the gene matches. This CDR3 is 17 amino acids long. Written as DNA, the CDR3 is TGTGCCAGTAGTATTAAACTAGCGGGAGGTCCCTACAATGAGCAGTTCTTC. This sequence encodes CASSIKLAGGPYNEQFF. Complete variable domain (other parts from reference TRBV19 and TRBJ2-1): DGGITQSPKYLFRKEGQNVTLSCEQNLNHDAMYWYRQDPGQGLRLIYYSQIVNDFQKGDIAEGYSVSREKKESFPLTVTSAQKNPTAFYLCASSIKLAGGPYNEQFFGPGTRLTVL.

This clone was seen a single time. The chain uses TRBV30 and TRBJ2-2; possible D gene TRBD1, 6 bases. Germline V gene lookup returns CDR1 GTSNPN and CDR2 SVGIG (reference sequence). The V and J ends lost 4 bases and 3 bases respectively, with 9 bases between them. This CDR3 has 13 amino acids. The CDR3 loop reads CAWNYRDTGELFF. CDR3 DNA: TGTGCCTGGAATTACAGGGACACCGGGGAGCTGTTTTTT.

V gene TRBV4-2 combines with J gene TRBJ2-6; maybe TRBD1 (5 bases). V shed 0 bases and J shed 0 bases, with 9 bases lying between them. This CDR3 comprises 17 residues. Germline CDR1 is LGHNA and CDR2 is YNFKEQ. The CDR3 sequence: CASSQEGPSSGANVLTF. DNA for the CDR3: TGTGCCAGCAGCCAAGAGGGGCCTAGCTCTGGGGCCAACGTCCTGACTTTC.

This chain joins TRBV28 and TRBJ1-2; D may be TRBD1 (6 bases). Germline values: CDR1 MDHEN, CDR2 SYDVKM. The ends were cut back, 2 bases at V and 2 bases at J, with 9 bases in the middle. CDR3 size: 14 residues. CDR3 loop: CASSLTGRNYGYTF. The DNA for the CDR3 is TGTGCCAGCAGTTTAACAGGGAGAAACTATGGCTACACCTTC.

The sample holds a few counts of this clone. The chain links TRBV6-4 to TRBJ2-3; 10 bases are a match to TRBD2. V lost 2 bases to trimming and J lost 2 bases; unmatched junction nucleotides: 1. CDR3 length: 15 amino acids. Germline lookup yields CDR1 MRHNA and CDR2 SNTAGT. Here the CDR3 reads CASSDGTSATDTQYF. CDR3 nucleotide sequence: TGTGCCAGCAGTGACGGGACTAGCGCCACAGATACGCAGTATTTT.

CDR3 coding DNA: TGTGCCAGCAGCCGTTGGACTAGCGACTACGAGCAGTACTTC. Amino acid sequence: CASSRWTSDYEQYF. The chain is built from TRBV7-9 and TRBJ2-7, with 9 bases fitting TRBD2. CDR1 SEHNR and CDR2 FQNEAQ come from the germline V gene (reference sequence). The length of the CDR3 is 14 residues. After removal of 5 bases from V and 3 bases from J, the junction contained 5 bases not matched to a gene.

The chain joins TRBV28 to TRBJ2-7; 12 nucleotides align to TRBD2. CDR3 length: 15 amino acids. The V segment lost 2 bases and the J segment 5 bases; nucleotides outside the gene matches: 4. CDR1 and CDR2 (germline): MDHEN, SYDVKM. The DNA of the CDR3 is TGTGCCAGCAGTTTAGAGACTAGCGGGAGAAACGAGCAGTACTTC. Protein: CASSLETSGRNEQYF.

The V call is TRBV19, the J call TRBJ2-1; D remains unclear. The CDR3 extends over 15 amino acids. The V gene lost 6 bases and the J gene lost 0 bases, with 12 bases spanning the gap. From germline, CDR1 is LNHDA and CDR2 SQIVND (reference sequence). The CDR3 DNA follows: TGTGCCAGTAGGATTTACATACACTCCTACAATGAGCAGTTCTTC. Protein: CASRIYIHSYNEQFF.

This chain's CDR3 is CASSFGRSETQYF. For the CDR3, the DNA is TGTGCCAGTAGCTTTGGGAGGTCGGAGACCCAGTACTTC. The chain is built from TRBV19 and TRBJ2-5, with a tentative D call TRBD2 (6 bases). The germline gives CDR1 LNHDA, CDR2 SQIVND (reference sequence). V lost 6 bases and J 5 bases, leaving 13 bases between the germline ends. CDR3 size: 13 residues.

The V gene is TRBV3-1 (or the pseudogene TRBV3-2), the J gene TRBJ1-1; TRBD1 is a possible D gene (5 bases). V gave up 1 base and J gave up 4 bases, with 10 bases separating them. Germline-derived CDR1 and CDR2 are LGHDT and YNNKEL (reference sequence). The CDR3 covers 14 residues. CDR3 sequence: CASSQATGSTEAFF. CDR3 in DNA: TGTGCCAGCAGCCAAGCTACAGGCTCCACTGAAGCTTTCTTT.

V is TRBV7-2 and J is TRBJ2-1, with 8 bases lining up with TRBD2. With V trimmed by 5 bases and J by 5 bases, 17 bases remained unmatched. Looked up from germline, CDR1 is SGHTA and CDR2 is FQGNSA. The CDR3 extends over 18 amino acids. The CDR3 protein is CASSAPLVLAEPHNEQFF. The CDR3 DNA is TGTGCCAGCAGCGCCCCGCTCGTACTAGCGGAGCCCCACAATGAGCAGTTCTTC.

The rearrangement joins TRBV15 to TRBJ1-4, with unresolved D. There are 14 residues in the CDR3. Germline V CDR1 and CDR2: LNHNV, YYDKDF (reference sequence). V was pared by 0 bases and J by 0 bases, with 2 bases between. DNA of the CDR3: TGTGCCACCAGCAGAGACTCAACTAATGAAAAACTGTTTTTT. Translating it yields CATSRDSTNEKLFF.

This clone occurred once. The CDR3 DNA reads as TGTGCCAGCCTTAGGGACAGGGGTTACAATCAGCCCCAGCATTTT. It codes for CASLRDRGYNQPQHF. V usage is TRBV2 and J usage is TRBJ1-5, with TRBD1 identical over 10 bases. J gave up 3 bases and V 8 bases, and 7 bases lay outside the gene matches. The CDR3 has 15 amino acids. Germline V lookup: CDR1 SNHLY, CDR2 FYNNEI.

The V gene is TRBV4-2, the J gene TRBJ1-3; D is perhaps TRBD1 (5 bases). V was cut by 1 base and J by 4 bases, with 14 bases left in between. The length of the CDR3 is 16 residues. Germline V CDR1 and CDR2: LGHNA, YNFKEQ. Written as DNA, the CDR3 is TGTGCCAGCAGCCAAGCTTCAGGGTCTTCAGGAAACACCATATATTTT. Translating gives CASSQASGSSGNTIYF.

V usage is TRBV5-1 and J usage is TRBJ2-7; 11 positions agree with TRBD2. The CDR3 has 14 amino acids. Germline CDR1 reads SGHRS; CDR2 reads YFSETQ. Trimming took 4 bases from V and 7 from J; bases not matched to a gene: 7. CDR3 residues: CASSPGTSGLEQYF. CDR3 DNA: TGCGCCAGCAGCCCCGGGACTAGCGGTCTGGAGCAGTACTTC. Full variable domain (remainder filled in from reference TRBV5-1 and TRBJ2-7): KAGVTQTPRYLIKTRGQQVTLSCSPISGHRSVSWYQQTPGQGLQFLFEYFSETQRNKGNFPGRFSGRQFSNSRSEMNVSTLELGDSALYLCASSPGTSGLEQYFGPGTRLTVT.

The genes are TRBV7-9 and TRBJ1-4, with 8 bases identical to TRBD1. Germline CDR1 is SEHNR and CDR2 is FQNEAQ (reference sequence). The CDR3 spans 14 residues. Germline trimming cut 7 bases from V and 6 bases from J; bases unmatched to any gene: 7. The DNA of the CDR3 is TGTGCCAGCACCACCAGGGGGCGGGATGAAAAACTGTTTTTT. It translates to CASTTRGRDEKLFF.

This chain connects TRBV6-5 to TRBJ2-1, with D possibly matching TRBD1 (6 bases). Trimming removed 7 bases from V and 1 base from J, with 14 bases in between. Germline V gene data show CDR1 as MNHEY and CDR2 as SVGAGI. The CDR3 runs 15 residues. CDR3 region: CASNPDRRSYNEQFF. CDR3 coding DNA: TGTGCCAGCAACCCGGACAGAAGGTCCTACAATGAGCAGTTCTTC.

The V call is TRBV4-1, the J call TRBJ2-1; 9 bases align to TRBD2. Germline-derived CDR1 and CDR2 are MGHRA and YSYEKL. Trimming took 4 bases from V and 2 from J; bases not matched to a gene: 6. The CDR3 sequence is 16 residues long. DNA for the CDR3: TGCGCCAGCAGCCGGGGGACTAGCAGTACCTACAATGAGCAGTTCTTC. It codes for CASSRGTSSTYNEQFF.